The next 28 T cell receptor beta chains were all read from a single sample in a study of PD-L1 blockade in urothelial cancer. Profiling relied on immunoSEQ multiplex PCR, and the TCRdb table lists in-frame clones only, not all of them. The table shows about 63,000 clones, with 81% occurring only once. Described time point: pretreatment peripheral blood. The sample was PBMCs, taken around atezolizumab (anti-PD-L1) treatment. The receptors were sampled from a man aged 65 to 79 with urothelial cancer.

This clone was observed a handful of times. The chain joins TRBV5-6 to TRBJ1-2; the match to TRBD1 covers 7 bases. The CDR3 loop spans 13 amino acids. CDR1 is SGHDT and CDR2 is YYEEEE in the germline V gene. V was clipped by 2 bases and J by 9 bases; unmatched bases: 7. The CDR3 DNA reads as TGTGCCAGCAGCTTCGAGACAGGGTATCGCTACACCTTC. Translation: CASSFETGYRYTF.

This clone was found a few times. The rearrangement links TRBV5-1 to TRBJ2-3; tentative D call: TRBD2 (6 bases). V was trimmed by 2 bases and J by 4 bases, leaving 14 bases between them. Germline-derived CDR1 and CDR2 are SGHRS and YFSETQ. The CDR3 extends over 15 amino acids. In DNA, the CDR3 is TGCGCCAGCAGCTTCGGGAGTGGGACGGCAGATACGCAGTATTTT. As protein: CASSFGSGTADTQYF.

This clone was seen once. The V call is TRBV15, the J call TRBJ2-5; perhaps TRBD2 as D (6 bases). CDR1 and CDR2 (germline): LNHNV, YYDKDF (reference sequence). V was shortened by 0 bases and J by 7 bases, with 9 bases between the two germline ends. The CDR3 contains 13 residues. The CDR3: CATSREPGVTQYF. The CDR3 DNA sequence: TGTGCCACCAGCAGAGAACCGGGGGTGACCCAGTACTTC. Full variable domain (missing parts from reference TRBV15 and TRBJ2-5): DAMVIQNPRYQVTQFGKPVTLSCSQTLNHNVMYWYQQKSSQAPKLLFHYYDKDFNNEADTPDNFQSRRPNTSFCFLDIRSPGLGDTAMYLCATSREPGVTQYFGPGTRLLVL.

The chain recombines TRBV28 with TRBJ1-5; D is uncertain. The germline V gene has CDR1 MDHEN and CDR2 SYDVKM. The CDR3 sequence is 12 residues long. Deletions cut 7 bases from V and 3 bases from J, with 7 bases between. The DNA for the CDR3 is TGTGCCAGCAAGCGGTCCAATCAGCCCCAGCATTTT. Residues: CASKRSNQPQHF.

The rearrangement joins TRBV7-2 to TRBJ2-7; tentatively, D is TRBD1 (5 bases). The V end lost 5 bases, the J end lost 0 bases, and 14 bases lay between the germline ends. This CDR3 comprises 15 residues. Germline V gene data show CDR1 as SGHTA and CDR2 as FQGNSA. CDR3 sequence: CASSLPRTLSYEQYF. The CDR3 DNA reads as TGTGCCAGCAGCCTCCCTCGGACACTCTCCTACGAGCAGTACTTC.

This clone was found a few times. The J gene is TRBJ2-1, the V gene TRBV2, with 11 bases that match TRBD2. After removal of 6 bases from V and 6 bases from J, the junction contained 4 bases not matched to a gene. This CDR3 has 14 residues. The germline gives CDR1 SNHLY, CDR2 FYNNEI. CDR3 loop: CASRTSGGSNEQFF. In DNA form, the CDR3 reads TGTGCCAGCAGAACTAGCGGGGGATCCAATGAGCAGTTCTTC.

V gene TRBV11-3 combines with J gene TRBJ1-2; 8 bases map to TRBD1. Germline loops: CDR1 SGHNT, CDR2 YENEEA. Trimming removed 2 bases from V and 3 bases from J; junction bases left unmatched: 5. This CDR3 has 15 residues. CDR3 sequence (DNA): TGTGCCAGCAGCTTATCGACAGGGGCCCACTATGGCTACACCTTC. Translation gives CASSLSTGAHYGYTF.

The chain has TRBV30 and TRBJ1-2; perhaps TRBD1 as D (6 bases). Germline V gene lookup returns CDR1 GTSNPN and CDR2 SVGIG (reference sequence). Trimming took off 5 bases at V and 8 bases at J, with 15 bases between the two ends. The CDR3 runs to 12 residues. The CDR3 protein is CAWARDMRGYTF. As DNA, the CDR3 is TGTGCCTGGGCTCGGGACATGCGCGGCTACACCTTC.

This clone was seen a few times. The rearrangement uses TRBV5-6 and TRBJ1-4, with TRBD1 matching over 8 bases. The V gene end was trimmed by 4 bases and the J gene end by 8 bases; junction bases not matched to a gene: 7. CDR1 is SGHDT and CDR2 is YYEEEE in the germline V gene. CDR3 length: 14 residues. This CDR3 is CASSLQGAQEKLFF. In DNA form, the CDR3 reads TGTGCCAGCAGCCTTCAGGGGGCCCAAGAAAAACTGTTTTTT.

The V call is TRBV7-2, the J call TRBJ2-3; 12 positions agree with TRBD2. V lost 6 bases to trimming and J lost 1 base; unmatched junction nucleotides: 8. Germline assignment: CDR1 SGHTA and CDR2 FQGNSA. The CDR3 is 17 amino acids. CDR3 loop: CASSLAGGPFGTDTQYF. CDR3 coding DNA: TGTGCCAGCAGTCTAGCGGGGGGGCCCTTCGGCACAGATACGCAGTATTTT.

The gene calls are TRBV10-3 and TRBJ2-3; TRBD2 matches at 9 bases. Germline trimming cut 3 bases from V and 6 bases from J; bases unmatched to any gene: 10. The CDR3 runs 16 residues. The germline CDR1 and CDR2 sequences are ENHRY and SYGVKD. DNA of the CDR3: TGTGCCATCAGTGAAGGGCTAGCGGGGCCCCCGGATACGCAGTATTTT. Translation gives CAISEGLAGPPDTQYF.

This clone was counted only a few times. The chain links TRBV19 to TRBJ1-2; a weak D match, TRBD1 (5 bases). From germline, CDR1 is LNHDA and CDR2 SQIVND (reference sequence). The CDR3 consists of 13 residues. The ends were cut back, 5 bases at V and 4 bases at J, with 11 bases in the middle. The CDR3 DNA follows: TGTGCCAGTAGTTCTCGTCAGGGCTATGGCTACACCTTC. Residues: CASSSRQGYGYTF.

The rearrangement joins TRBV6-5 to TRBJ2-3; 11 bases are shared with TRBD2. V lost 2 bases to trimming and J lost 6 bases; unmatched junction nucleotides: 7. The CDR3 contains 16 residues. CDR1 MNHEY and CDR2 SVGAGI come from the germline V gene. This CDR3 is CASSYTSGGHGDTQYF. CDR3 nucleotide sequence: TGTGCCAGCAGTTACACTAGCGGGGGACATGGTGATACGCAGTATTTT.

This chain uses TRBV27 with TRBJ1-6, with D unclear. V gave up 1 base and J gave up 5 bases, with 9 bases separating them. The V gene's germline CDR1 is MNHEY and CDR2 SMNVEV (reference sequence). This CDR3 region has 15 residues. Written as DNA, the CDR3 is TGTGCCAGCAGTTTATGGGTGCGGGATAATTCACCCCTCCACTTT. Translating gives CASSLWVRDNSPLHF.

This sequence joins TRBV19 and TRBJ2-2; 10 positions agree with TRBD1. This CDR3 is built from 15 residues. With V trimmed by 4 bases and J by 6 bases, 5 bases remained unmatched. Germline V gives CDR1 LNHDA, CDR2 SQIVND (reference sequence). The CDR3 DNA reads TGTGCCAGTAGTAGTCCGGGACAGGGGCCCGGGGAGCTGTTTTTT. Its protein product is CASSSPGQGPGELFF.

The chain joins TRBV5-4 to TRBJ2-5; 8 bases map to TRBD1. With 4 bases clipped from V and 0 bases from J, the junction kept 8 bases outside the gene matches. This CDR3 is 16 amino acids long. Germline loops: CDR1 SGHNT, CDR2 YYREEE (reference sequence). DNA of the CDR3: TGTGCCAGCAGCCTCCCCCGACAGGGGAACCAAGAGACCCAGTACTTC. Amino acids: CASSLPRQGNQETQYF.

This clone was observed a handful of times. This chain connects TRBV7-2 to TRBJ2-7, with TRBD2 matching over 7 bases. CDR3 length: 13 amino acids. Germline CDR1 and CDR2: SGHTA and FQGNSA. The CDR3 sequence is CAVGGEIHYEQYF. The DNA of the CDR3 is TGTGCAGTGGGGGGGGAGATTCACTACGAGCAGTACTTC.

The gene calls are TRBV27 and TRBJ2-5; TRBD2 aligns across 9 bases. Trimming removed 6 bases from V and 4 bases from J; junction bases left unmatched: 3. The CDR3 has 13 residues. Looked up from germline, CDR1 is MNHEY and CDR2 is SMNVEV (reference sequence). The CDR3: CASRLAGRETQYF. Written as DNA, the CDR3 is TGTGCCAGCAGACTAGCGGGTAGAGAGACCCAGTACTTC.

CDR3 coding DNA: TGTGCCACCAGAGGAACAGGGGGAAACGAAAAACTGTTTTTT. Amino acid sequence: CATRGTGGNEKLFF. The chain links TRBV15 to TRBJ1-4; 8 nucleotides line up with TRBD1. The germline CDR1 and CDR2 sequences are LNHNV and YYDKDF (reference sequence). V was clipped by 6 bases and J by 8 bases; unmatched bases: 8. There are 14 residues in the CDR3.

This clone was seen just once. The chain links TRBV9 to TRBJ2-3; the D is unclear. Germline V lookup: CDR1 SGDLS, CDR2 YYNGEE. The CDR3 totals 13 residues. Between the trimmed V and J ends, which lost 4 bases and 9 bases, there was a span of 15 bases. The CDR3 here is CASSQVERSTQYF. The CDR3, as DNA: TGTGCCAGCAGCCAAGTCGAGAGGTCGACGCAGTATTTT.

J is TRBJ2-1 and V is TRBV7-9, with TRBD1 as a possible D gene (5 bases). V gave up 5 bases and J gave up 2 bases, with 22 bases separating them. CDR1 SEHNR and CDR2 FQNEAQ come from the germline V gene (reference sequence). The CDR3 covers 18 residues. The CDR3 protein is CASSIPTVRNSAYNEQFF. In nucleotides, the CDR3 is TGTGCCAGCAGCATCCCGACAGTCCGAAACAGCGCCTACAATGAGCAGTTCTTC.

The V call is TRBV9, the J call TRBJ2-1, with 7 bases that match TRBD2. After removal of 0 bases from V and 12 bases from J, the junction contained 3 bases not matched to a gene. This CDR3 region has 12 residues. Germline V gives CDR1 SGDLS, CDR2 YYNGEE. CDR3 protein: CASSVAGGGQFF. In DNA, the CDR3 is TGTGCCAGCAGCGTAGCTGGGGGGGGGCAGTTCTTC.

The count of this clone is one. V gene TRBV29-1 combines with J gene TRBJ1-4; D unclear. This CDR3 spans 11 amino acids. Trimming cost V 5 bases and J 7 bases, with 8 bases left between them. Per germline, CDR1 SQVTM and CDR2 ANQGSEA. The CDR3 reads CSVRVAEKLFF. DNA of the CDR3: TGCAGCGTTCGGGTCGCTGAAAAACTGTTTTTT.

The J gene is TRBJ2-2, the V gene TRBV5-1; no clear D gene. CDR1 is SGHRS, CDR2 YFSETQ, per germline. Trimming left V 5 bases short and J 4 bases short, with 9 bases between. The CDR3 totals 13 residues. CDR3 in amino acids: CASSGLFTGELFF. The CDR3 DNA reads TGCGCCAGCAGTGGGCTGTTCACCGGGGAGCTGTTTTTT.

The chain recombines TRBV18 with TRBJ2-7; D might be TRBD2 (6 bases). Trimming stripped 2 bases from V and 0 bases from J, with 11 bases between. CDR3 length: 15 residues. Germline V gene lookup returns CDR1 KGHSH and CDR2 LQKENI. CDR3 residues: CASSPGTVSSYEQYF. DNA for the CDR3: TGTGCCAGCTCACCAGGGACTGTGAGCTCCTACGAGCAGTACTTC.

For the CDR3, the DNA is TGCGCCAGCAGTGAGTTGACAGGGGGTGAAGCTTTCTTT. Its translation is CASSELTGGEAFF. The chain carries TRBV10-1 and TRBJ1-1, with 9 bases matching TRBD1. The CDR3 contains 13 residues. The V gene's germline CDR1 is WNHNN and CDR2 SYGVQD (reference sequence). After removal of 1 base from V and 7 bases from J, the junction contained 1 base not matched to a gene.

This sequence joins TRBV5-4 and TRBJ2-1; D is perhaps TRBD1 (6 bases). Trimming shortened V by 5 bases and J by 7 bases, and 19 bases separated the two germline ends. The CDR3 sequence is 15 residues long. CDR1 and CDR2 from the germline V gene are SGHNT and YYREEE (reference sequence). The CDR3 sequence is CASSPGRGDTNEQFF. The CDR3 nucleotides read TGTGCCAGCAGTCCAGGGAGAGGGGACACGAATGAGCAGTTCTTC. Full variable domain (remainder filled in from reference TRBV5-4 and TRBJ2-1): ETGVTQSPTHLIKTRGQQVTLRCSSQSGHNTVSWYQQALGQGPQFIFQYYREEENGRGNFPPRFSGLQFPNYSSELNVNALELDDSALYLCASSPGRGDTNEQFFGPGTRLTVL.

CDR3 bases: TGTGCCAGCTTCAGGGATGGCGGGGGGGCACCGGGCACAGATACGCAGTATTTT. It codes for CASFRDGGGAPGTDTQYF. This chain uses TRBV5-4 with TRBJ2-3; 9 positions match TRBD2. CDR1 SGHNT and CDR2 YYREEE come from the germline V gene (reference sequence). J was trimmed by 1 base and V by 7 bases; bases with no gene match: 16. The CDR3 totals 18 residues.